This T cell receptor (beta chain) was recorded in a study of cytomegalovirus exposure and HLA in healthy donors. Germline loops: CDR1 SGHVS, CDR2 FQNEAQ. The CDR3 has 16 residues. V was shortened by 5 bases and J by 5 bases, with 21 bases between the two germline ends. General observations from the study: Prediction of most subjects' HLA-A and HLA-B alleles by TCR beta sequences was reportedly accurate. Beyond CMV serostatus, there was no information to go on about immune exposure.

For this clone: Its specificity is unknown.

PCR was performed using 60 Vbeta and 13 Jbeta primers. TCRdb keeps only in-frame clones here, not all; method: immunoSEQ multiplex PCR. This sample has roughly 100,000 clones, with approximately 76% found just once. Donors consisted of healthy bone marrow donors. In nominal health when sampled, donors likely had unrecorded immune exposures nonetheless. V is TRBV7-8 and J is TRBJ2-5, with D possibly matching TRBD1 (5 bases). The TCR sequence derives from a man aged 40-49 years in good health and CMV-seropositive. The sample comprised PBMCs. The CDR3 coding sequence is TGTGCCAGCAGCGCGACGCAGGCCAGGGCATGGGAGACCCAGTACTTC. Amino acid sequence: CASSATQARAWETQYF. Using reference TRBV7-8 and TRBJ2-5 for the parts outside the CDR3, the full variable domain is GAGVSQSPRYKVAKRGQDVALRCDPISGHVSLFWYQQALGQGPEFLTYFQNEAQLDKSGLPSDRFFAERPEGSVSTLKIQRTQQEDSAVYLCASSATQARAWETQYFGPGTRLLVL.